The clone carrying this T cell receptor (beta chain) was detected a few times. The antigen is undetermined. Indicated time point: late sampling 161 to 241 days after vaccination in three convalescent patients. Treatment reported: approximately 9-day PBMC culture with coronavirus spike peptide pools or control peptides (ViraFEST assay). Per-well cultures of 1.5 million to 2.5 million PBMCs received around 10 IU/ml IL-2 and around 10 ug/ml peptide pools. The sample originates from a study of vaccination and CD4 T cells after COVID-19. About the research overall: Four females and six males made up the convalescents, with two Hispanic. In the control cultures, a CEFX pool, an HIV-1 Nef pool, or no peptide was supplied.

Overall study findings and caveats: The appearance of a median about 90% of reactive clones in convalescent patients occurred only post-vaccination.

Cultured CD4+ T cells had their DNA profiled by the Oncomine TCR Beta short-read assay. TCRdb reprocessed the PCR reads via MiXCR and lists one record per CDR3 protein. In the table there are 15,000 to 20,000 distinct CDR3 sequences, approximately 50% of which are singletons. The germline CDR1 and CDR2 sequences are SGHVS and FQNEAQ. J lost 1 base, V lost 6 bases, and 9 bases had no gene match. This CDR3 has 17 residues. The sample in question was CD4+ T cells from blood, cultured in vitro, obtained about 7 months after SARS-CoV-2 vaccination. The chain links TRBV7-8 to TRBJ2-3, with TRBD2 matching over 11 bases. This sequence was found in a human donor who had recovered from COVID-19. The CDR3 is CASSGTSGPQGTDTQYF. The DNA for the CDR3 is TGTGCCAGCAGTGGGACTAGCGGACCCCAAGGCACAGATACGCAGTATTTT.